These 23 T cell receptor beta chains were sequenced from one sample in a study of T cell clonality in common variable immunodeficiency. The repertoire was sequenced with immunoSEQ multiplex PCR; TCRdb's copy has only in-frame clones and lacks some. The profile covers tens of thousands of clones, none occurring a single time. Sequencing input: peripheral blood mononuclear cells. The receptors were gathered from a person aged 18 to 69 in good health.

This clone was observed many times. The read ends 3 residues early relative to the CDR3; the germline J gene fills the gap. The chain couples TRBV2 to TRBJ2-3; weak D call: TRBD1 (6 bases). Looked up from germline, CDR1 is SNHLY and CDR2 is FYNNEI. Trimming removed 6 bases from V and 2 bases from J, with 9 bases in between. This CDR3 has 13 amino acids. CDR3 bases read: TGTGCCAGCAGAATGGGGGCCACAGATACG. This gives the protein CASRMGATDT. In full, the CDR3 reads CASRMGATDTQYF.

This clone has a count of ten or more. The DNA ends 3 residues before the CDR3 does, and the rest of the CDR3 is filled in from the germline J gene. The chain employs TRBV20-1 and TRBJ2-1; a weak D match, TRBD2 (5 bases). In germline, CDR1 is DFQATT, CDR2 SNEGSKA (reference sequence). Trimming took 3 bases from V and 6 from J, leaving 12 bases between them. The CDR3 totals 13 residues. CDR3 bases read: TGCAGTGCTAGGACTCTAGCTGGCAATGAG. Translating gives CSARTLAGNE. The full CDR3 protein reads CSARTLAGNEQFF.

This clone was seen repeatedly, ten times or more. The CDR3 protein is CASSQIDRAKGETQYF. CDR3 DNA (partial): TGTGCCAGCAGCCAAATTGACAGGGCCAAGGGGGAGACC. The V call is TRBV14, the J call TRBJ2-5; TRBD1 aligns across 7 bases. The read terminates 3 residues ahead of where the CDR3 ends, so the germline J gene completes it. Germline loops: CDR1 SGHDN, CDR2 FVKESK. The trim removed 2 bases at V and 5 bases at J, leaving 11 bases unmatched. The CDR3 is 16 amino acids.

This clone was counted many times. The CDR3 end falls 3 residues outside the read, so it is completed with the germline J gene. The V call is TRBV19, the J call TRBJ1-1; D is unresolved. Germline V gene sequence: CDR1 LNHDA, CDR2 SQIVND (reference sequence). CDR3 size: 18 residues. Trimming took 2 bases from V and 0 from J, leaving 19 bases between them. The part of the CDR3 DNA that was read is TGTGCCAGTAGTATATCCACATCCAGGTTAGCGGTGAACACTGAA. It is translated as CASSISTSRLAVNTE. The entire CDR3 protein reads CASSISTSRLAVNTEAFF.

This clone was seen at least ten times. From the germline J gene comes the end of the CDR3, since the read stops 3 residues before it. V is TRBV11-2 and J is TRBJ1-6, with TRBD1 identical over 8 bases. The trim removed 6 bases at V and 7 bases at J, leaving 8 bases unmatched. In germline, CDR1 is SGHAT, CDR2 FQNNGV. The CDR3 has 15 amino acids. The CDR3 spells CASSSDRVGNSPLHF. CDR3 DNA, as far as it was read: TGTGCCAGCAGTTCGGACAGGGTGGGAAATTCACCC.

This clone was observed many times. Here the CDR3 reads CASSHMGLPTEAFF. Partial CDR3 DNA: TGTGCCAGCAGCCACATGGGGCTGCCCACTGAA. The chain employs TRBV7-9 and TRBJ1-1; TRBD1 might be the D (5 bases). The sequenced fragment ends 3 residues before the CDR3 boundary, so the rest is inferred from the germline J gene. In germline, CDR1 is SEHNR, CDR2 FQNEAQ (reference sequence). The V end was cut by 5 bases, the J end by 4 bases, with 14 bases between. CDR3 length equals 14 residues.

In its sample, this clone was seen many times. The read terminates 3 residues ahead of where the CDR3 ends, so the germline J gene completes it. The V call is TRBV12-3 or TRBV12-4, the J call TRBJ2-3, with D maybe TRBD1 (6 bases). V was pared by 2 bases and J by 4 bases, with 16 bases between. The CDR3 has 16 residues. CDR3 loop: CASSLLGQGSSDTQYF. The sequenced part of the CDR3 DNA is TGTGCCAGCAGTTTATTAGGGCAGGGGTCGTCAGATACG.

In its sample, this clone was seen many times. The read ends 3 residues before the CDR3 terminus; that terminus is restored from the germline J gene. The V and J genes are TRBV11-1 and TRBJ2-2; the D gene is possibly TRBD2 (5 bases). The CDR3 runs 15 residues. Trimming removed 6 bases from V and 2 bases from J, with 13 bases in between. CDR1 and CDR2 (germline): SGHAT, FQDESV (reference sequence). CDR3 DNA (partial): TGTGCCAGCAGTGGATACGCGGGTAACACCGGGGAG. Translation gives CASSGYAGNTGE. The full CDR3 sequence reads CASSGYAGNTGELFF.

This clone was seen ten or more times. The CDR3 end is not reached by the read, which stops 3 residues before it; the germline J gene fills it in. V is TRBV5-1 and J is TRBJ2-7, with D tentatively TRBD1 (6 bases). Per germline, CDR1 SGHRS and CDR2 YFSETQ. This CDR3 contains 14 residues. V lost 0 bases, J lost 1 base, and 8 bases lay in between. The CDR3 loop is CASSLVGQSYEQYF. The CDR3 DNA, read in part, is TGCGCCAGCAGCTTGGTCGGACAGTCCTACGAG.

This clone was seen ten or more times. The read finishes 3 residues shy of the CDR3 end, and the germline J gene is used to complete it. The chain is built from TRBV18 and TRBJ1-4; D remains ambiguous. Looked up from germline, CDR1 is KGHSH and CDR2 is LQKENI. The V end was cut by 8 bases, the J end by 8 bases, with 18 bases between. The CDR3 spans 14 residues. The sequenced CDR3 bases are TGTGCCAGCACCACGTCCCGGGGAGGGGAAAAA. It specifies CASTTSRGGEK. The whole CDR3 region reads CASTTSRGGEKLFF.

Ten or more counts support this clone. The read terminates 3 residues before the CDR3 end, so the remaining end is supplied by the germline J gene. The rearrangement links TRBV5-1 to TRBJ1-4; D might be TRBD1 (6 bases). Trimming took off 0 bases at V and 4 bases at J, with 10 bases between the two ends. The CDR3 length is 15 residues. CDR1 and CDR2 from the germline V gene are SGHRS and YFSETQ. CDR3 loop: CASSLGTVGNEKLFF. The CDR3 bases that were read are TGCGCCAGCAGCTTGGGGACAGTTGGTAATGAAAAA.

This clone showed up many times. The covered CDR3 bases are TGTGCCAGCAGCTGGGACAGGGCTGGTGAG. The encoded protein is CASSWDRAGE. The entire CDR3 protein is CASSWDRAGEQFF. V is TRBV7-3 and J is TRBJ2-1; 9 bases line up with TRBD1. Read coverage stops 3 residues before the CDR3 terminus; the germline J gene supplies the remainder. The germline V gene has CDR1 SGHTA and CDR2 FQGTGA. V shed 4 bases and J 9 bases; nucleotides not matched to a gene: 4. CDR3 length: 13 amino acids.

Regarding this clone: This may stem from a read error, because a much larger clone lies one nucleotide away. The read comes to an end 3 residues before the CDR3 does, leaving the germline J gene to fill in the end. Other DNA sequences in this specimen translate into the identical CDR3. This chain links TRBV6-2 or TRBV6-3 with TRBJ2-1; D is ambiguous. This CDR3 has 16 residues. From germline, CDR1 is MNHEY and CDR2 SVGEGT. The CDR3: CASSYSVSASYNEQFF. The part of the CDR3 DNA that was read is TGCGCCAGCAGTTACTCGGTAAGCGCGTCCTACAATGAG.

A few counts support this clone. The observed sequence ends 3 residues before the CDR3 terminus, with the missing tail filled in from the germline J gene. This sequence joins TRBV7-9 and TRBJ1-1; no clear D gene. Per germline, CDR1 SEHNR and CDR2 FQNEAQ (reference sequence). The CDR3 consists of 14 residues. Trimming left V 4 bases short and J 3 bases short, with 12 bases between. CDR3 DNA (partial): TGTGCCAGCAGCTCCGTTGTGGGCGACACTGAA. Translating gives CASSSVVGDTE. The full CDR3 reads CASSSVVGDTEAFF.

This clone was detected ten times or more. The CDR3 bases that were read are TGCAGCGTCGGGCGTGCAGGGACTGAA. Encoded protein: CSVGRAGTE. The entire CDR3 is CSVGRAGTEAFF. This chain connects TRBV29-1 to TRBJ1-1; D may be TRBD1 (5 bases). The read terminates 3 residues before the CDR3 end, so the remaining end is supplied by the germline J gene. In germline, CDR1 is SQVTM, CDR2 ANQGSEA. The CDR3 length is 12 residues. The ends were cut back, 6 bases at V and 5 bases at J, with 13 bases in the middle.

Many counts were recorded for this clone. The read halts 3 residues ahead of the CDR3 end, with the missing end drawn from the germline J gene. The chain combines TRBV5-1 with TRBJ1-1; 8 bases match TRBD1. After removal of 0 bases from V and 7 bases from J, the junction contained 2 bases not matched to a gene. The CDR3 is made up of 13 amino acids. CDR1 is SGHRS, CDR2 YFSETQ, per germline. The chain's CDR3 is CASSLAGGFEAFF. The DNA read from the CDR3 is TGCGCCAGCAGCTTGGCAGGGGGCTTTGAA.

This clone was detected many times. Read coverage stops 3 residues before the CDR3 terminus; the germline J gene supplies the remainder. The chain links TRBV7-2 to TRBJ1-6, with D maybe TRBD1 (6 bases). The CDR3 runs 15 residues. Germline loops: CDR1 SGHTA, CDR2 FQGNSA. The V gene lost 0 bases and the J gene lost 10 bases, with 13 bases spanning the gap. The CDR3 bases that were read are TGTGCCAGCAGCTTAGCGCTAGGGGGGGGGTCACCC. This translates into CASSLALGGGSP. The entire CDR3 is CASSLALGGGSPLHF.

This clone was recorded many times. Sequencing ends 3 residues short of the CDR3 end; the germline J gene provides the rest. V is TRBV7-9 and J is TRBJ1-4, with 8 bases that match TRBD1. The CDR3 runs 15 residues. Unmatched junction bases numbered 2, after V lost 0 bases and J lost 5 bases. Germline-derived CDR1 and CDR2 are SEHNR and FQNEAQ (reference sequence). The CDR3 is CASSLARQGNEKLFF. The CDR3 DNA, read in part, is TGTGCCAGCAGCTTAGCGAGACAGGGGAATGAAAAA.

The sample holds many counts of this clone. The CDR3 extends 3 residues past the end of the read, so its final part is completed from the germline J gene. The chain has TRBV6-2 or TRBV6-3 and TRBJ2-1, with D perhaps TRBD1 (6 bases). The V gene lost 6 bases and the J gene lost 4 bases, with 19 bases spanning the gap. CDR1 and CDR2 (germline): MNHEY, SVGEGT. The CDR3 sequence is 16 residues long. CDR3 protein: CASRQRQAGAYNEQFF. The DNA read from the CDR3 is TGTGCCAGCAGACAAAGACAGGCCGGGGCGTACAATGAG.

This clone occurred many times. The covered CDR3 bases are TGTGCCAGCAGCCAAAGGGGACAGAATAATTCACCC. It translates to CASSQRGQNNSP. The entire CDR3 protein reads CASSQRGQNNSPLHF. V and J are TRBV7-8 and TRBJ1-6; 7 nucleotides agree with TRBD1. Sequencing ends 3 residues short of the CDR3 end; the germline J gene provides the rest. Germline trimming cut 5 bases from V and 5 bases from J; bases unmatched to any gene: 6. The CDR3 contains 15 residues. Germline V gives CDR1 SGHVS, CDR2 FQNEAQ.

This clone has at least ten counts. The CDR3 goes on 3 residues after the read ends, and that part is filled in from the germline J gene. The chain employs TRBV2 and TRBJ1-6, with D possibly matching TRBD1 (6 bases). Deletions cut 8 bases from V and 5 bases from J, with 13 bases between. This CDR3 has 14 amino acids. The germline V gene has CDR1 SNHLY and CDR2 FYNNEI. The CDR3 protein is CASDTGTNNSPLHF. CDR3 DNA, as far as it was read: TGTGCCAGCGACACCGGGACAAATAATTCACCC.

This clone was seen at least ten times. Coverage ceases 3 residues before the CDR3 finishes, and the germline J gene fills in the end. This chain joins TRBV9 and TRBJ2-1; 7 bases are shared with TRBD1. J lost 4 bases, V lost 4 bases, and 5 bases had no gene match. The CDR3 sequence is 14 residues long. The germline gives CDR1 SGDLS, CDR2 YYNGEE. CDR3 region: CASSPPTGYNEQFF. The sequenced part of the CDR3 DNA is TGTGCCAGCAGCCCCCCGACAGGGTACAATGAG.

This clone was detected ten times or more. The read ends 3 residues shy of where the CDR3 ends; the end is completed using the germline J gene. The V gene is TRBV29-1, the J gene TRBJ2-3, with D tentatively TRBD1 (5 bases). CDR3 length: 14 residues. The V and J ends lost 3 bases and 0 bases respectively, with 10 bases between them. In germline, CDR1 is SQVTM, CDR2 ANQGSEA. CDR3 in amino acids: CSVEQGLSTDTQYF. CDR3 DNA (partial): TGCAGCGTTGAGCAGGGCCTCAGCACAGATACG.